The 26 T cell receptor beta chains below all came from one sample that was sequenced in a study of cytomegalovirus exposure and HLA in healthy donors. Primers included in the PCR were 60 Vbeta and 13 Jbeta primers. Using immunoSEQ multiplex PCR, the repertoire was profiled, and TCRdb retains in-frame clones only, with some absent. The repertoire includes more than 100,000 clones, roughly 70% of them detected once, and 4.1% sits in the top ten. The source material was PBMCs. The receptors shown here come from a woman between 40 and 55 years old in good health and CMV-seronegative.

Here the CDR3 DNA reads TGTGCCAGCAGGGCAGGGGGCGCTATTGGCTACACCTTC. Its protein is CASRAGGAIGYTF. V is TRBV27 and J is TRBJ1-2; the match to TRBD1 covers 8 bases. Trimming removed 6 bases from V and 7 bases from J; junction bases left unmatched: 7. The CDR3 is 13 amino acids. The germline gives CDR1 MNHEY, CDR2 SMNVEV (reference sequence).

The gene calls are TRBV4-1 and TRBJ2-5, with D perhaps matching TRBD2 (5 bases). CDR3 size: 16 residues. Germline CDR1 is MGHRA and CDR2 is YSYEKL. Deletions cut 1 base from V and 3 bases from J, with 15 bases between. CDR3 loop: CASSQAAPGSKETQYF. The CDR3, as DNA: TGCGCCAGCAGCCAAGCTGCCCCGGGATCCAAAGAGACCCAGTACTTC.

Concerning this clone: The sample holds other DNA sequences that translate to the same CDR3. The V and J genes are TRBV10-3 and TRBJ1-1; tentatively, D is TRBD1 (6 bases). The germline V gene encodes CDR1 ENHRY and CDR2 SYGVKD. Trimming shortened V by 3 bases and J by 0 bases, and 8 bases separated the two germline ends. This CDR3 comprises 14 residues. In DNA, the CDR3 is TGTGCCATCAGTGAAGGACAGATGAACACTGAAGCTTTCTTT. Encoded protein: CAISEGQMNTEAFF.

This clone was seen just once. CDR3 amino acids: CASSSTGNPSEQYF. CDR3 bases: TGTGCCAGTAGTTCCACGGGGAATCCTTCCGAGCAGTACTTC. V gene TRBV19 combines with J gene TRBJ2-7; perhaps TRBD2 as D (5 bases). The CDR3 runs to 14 residues. Per the germline V gene, CDR1 is LNHDA and CDR2 is SQIVND (reference sequence). Trimming removed 5 bases at V and 6 bases at J, with 17 bases between.

V gene TRBV5-1 combines with J gene TRBJ2-1; tentative D call: TRBD2 (5 bases). Per the germline V gene, CDR1 is SGHRS and CDR2 is YFSETQ. The CDR3 sequence is 14 residues long. V gave up 0 bases and J gave up 6 bases, with 10 bases separating them. Written as DNA, the CDR3 is TGCGCCAGCAGCTTGGGGAGGAGAGGCAATGAGCAGTTCTTC. Translation gives CASSLGRRGNEQFF.

The gene calls are TRBV19 and TRBJ1-1; 7 nucleotides agree with TRBD1. Germline lookup yields CDR1 LNHDA and CDR2 SQIVND (reference sequence). Trimming removed 3 bases from V and 3 bases from J; junction bases left unmatched: 4. The CDR3 is made up of 14 amino acids. The CDR3 region is CASSIGGQYTEAFF. In nucleotides, the CDR3 is TGTGCCAGTAGTATCGGGGGACAGTACACTGAAGCTTTCTTT. Supplemented by reference TRBV19 and TRBJ1-1, the full variable domain reads DGGITQSPKYLFRKEGQNVTLSCEQNLNHDAMYWYRQDPGQGLRLIYYSQIVNDFQKGDIAEGYSVSREKKESFPLTVTSAQKNPTAFYLCASSIGGQYTEAFFGQGTRLTVV.

This chain connects TRBV4-2 to TRBJ2-7, with a possible D match to TRBD2 (5 bases). The ends were cut back, 2 bases at V and 5 bases at J, with 13 bases in the middle. Germline V CDR1 and CDR2: LGHNA, YNFKEQ. The CDR3 length is 14 residues. CDR3: CASSQSGRADEQYF. In DNA form, the CDR3 reads TGTGCCAGCAGCCAAAGCGGCCGGGCGGACGAGCAGTACTTC.

V and J are TRBV10-3 and TRBJ2-1; 8 bases map to TRBD2. Germline loops: CDR1 ENHRY, CDR2 SYGVKD. The CDR3 extends over 13 amino acids. V shed 5 bases and J 7 bases; nucleotides not matched to a gene: 4. CDR3: CAISTGLENEQFF. The CDR3 DNA is TGTGCCATCAGTACGGGACTAGAGAATGAGCAGTTCTTC.

The V call is TRBV4-3, the J call TRBJ1-1; 7 nucleotides agree with TRBD1. V was pared by 1 base and J by 0 bases, with 5 bases of the junction left unmatched. This CDR3 spans 16 amino acids. The V gene's germline CDR1 is LGHNA and CDR2 YSLEER. The CDR3 sequence is CASSQADRQMNTEAFF. The CDR3 coding sequence is TGCGCCAGCAGCCAAGCGGACAGGCAGATGAACACTGAAGCTTTCTTT.

The gene calls are TRBV28 and TRBJ2-1; 10 nucleotides line up with TRBD2. Per the germline V gene, CDR1 is MDHEN and CDR2 is SYDVKM. The ends lost 5 bases at V and 5 bases at J; junction bases unmatched: 3. The CDR3 is 14 residues long. The CDR3, as DNA: TGTGCCAGCAGTGGGACTAGCGAGCACAATGAGCAGTTCTTC. It translates to CASSGTSEHNEQFF. The entire variable domain, with the rest obtained from reference TRBV28 and TRBJ2-1, is as follows: DVKVTQSSRYLVKRTGEKVFLECVQDMDHENMFWYRQDPGLGLRLIYFSYDVKMKEKGDIPEGYSVSREKKERFSLILESASTNQTSMYLCASSGTSEHNEQFFGPGTRLTVL.

The V call is TRBV14, the J call TRBJ1-3; tentatively, D is TRBD1 (6 bases). Germline CDR1 is SGHDN and CDR2 is FVKESK. This CDR3 has 15 amino acids. Between the trimmed V and J ends, which lost 6 bases and 2 bases, there was a span of 14 bases. CDR3 region: CASSYGQHTGNTIYF. CDR3 sequence (DNA): TGTGCCAGCAGTTACGGACAGCACACTGGAAACACCATATATTTT.

Only one count was recorded for this clone. This rearrangement joins TRBV28 to TRBJ2-5; D is unresolved. The CDR3 has 14 residues. CDR1 and CDR2 from the germline V gene are MDHEN and SYDVKM. Trimming removed 3 bases at V and 0 bases at J, with 8 bases between. CDR3 nucleotide sequence: TGTGCCAGCAGTTTCGCGGTGTACCAAGAGACCCAGTACTTC. Translating it yields CASSFAVYQETQYF.

J is TRBJ1-2 and V is TRBV18; 7 nucleotides line up with TRBD1. The V gene end was trimmed by 3 bases and the J gene end by 0 bases; junction bases not matched to a gene: 7. CDR1 is KGHSH and CDR2 is LQKENI in the germline V gene. This CDR3 comprises 16 residues. CDR3 protein: CASSPNRGDTNYGYTF. The CDR3, as DNA: TGTGCCAGCTCACCTAACAGGGGCGATACTAACTATGGCTACACCTTC.

The sample holds one count of this clone. The chain has TRBV2 and TRBJ2-3, with TRBD2 matching 14 bases. Germline lookup yields CDR1 SNHLY and CDR2 FYNNEI. V lost 7 bases and J lost 0; bases outside the gene matches: 12. CDR3 length: 19 residues. The CDR3 reads CASNPTGLAGGRSTDTQYF. CDR3 bases: TGTGCCAGCAACCCGACAGGACTAGCGGGGGGCCGTAGCACAGATACGCAGTATTTT.

The chain joins TRBV2 to TRBJ2-2; 8 bases are shared with TRBD1. The V gene's germline CDR1 is SNHLY and CDR2 FYNNEI. The V segment lost 3 bases and the J segment 3 bases; nucleotides outside the gene matches: 3. This CDR3 region has 15 residues. CDR3 in DNA: TGTGCCAGCAGTGACAGGGGGCTGGACACCGGGGAGCTGTTTTTT. Translated, it gives CASSDRGLDTGELFF.

The rearrangement joins TRBV7-8 to TRBJ1-5, with D possibly being TRBD1 (5 bases). The CDR3 has 16 residues. The V gene's germline CDR1 is SGHVS and CDR2 FQNEAQ. V dropped 0 bases and J dropped 4 bases, with 13 bases sitting between them. CDR3 sequence (DNA): TGTGCCAGCAGCTTAGCGAGGTTACAGGAGAATCAGCCCCAGCATTTT. This encodes CASSLARLQENQPQHF.

This clone was counted once. CDR3 DNA: TGTGCCAGCGGGACTAGCGGAGACAATGAGCAGTTCTTC. Translating gives CASGTSGDNEQFF. J is TRBJ2-1 and V is TRBV10-3, with 11 nucleotides matching TRBD2. There are 13 residues in the CDR3. Germline V lookup: CDR1 ENHRY, CDR2 SYGVKD. J was trimmed by 5 bases and V by 10 bases; bases with no gene match: 4.

This clone came up a few times. The V gene is TRBV19, the J gene TRBJ2-2, with TRBD2 matching over 10 bases. The germline CDR1 and CDR2 sequences are LNHDA and SQIVND (reference sequence). Germline trimming cut 5 bases from V and 6 bases from J; bases unmatched to any gene: 9. CDR3 length equals 16 residues. The CDR3 spells CASSRLAGVTAGELFF. CDR3 DNA sequence: TGTGCCAGTAGTCGCCTAGCGGGAGTTACTGCCGGGGAGCTGTTTTTT. Drawing the rest from reference TRBV19 and TRBJ2-2, the complete variable domain is DGGITQSPKYLFRKEGQNVTLSCEQNLNHDAMYWYRQDPGQGLRLIYYSQIVNDFQKGDIAEGYSVSREKKESFPLTVTSAQKNPTAFYLCASSRLAGVTAGELFFGEGSRLTVL.

The CDR3 coding sequence is TGTGCCAGTACCCGAGGGGGGACAGGGGGAGTCTACGAGCAGTACTTC. It codes for CASTRGGTGGVYEQYF. V and J are TRBV19 and TRBJ2-7; TRBD1 aligns across 11 bases. Germline CDR1 LNHDA, CDR2 SQIVND (reference sequence). This CDR3 contains 16 residues. V was pared by 7 bases and J by 3 bases, with 11 bases of the junction left unmatched. The full variable domain, with the rest looked up from reference TRBV19 and TRBJ2-7, is DGGITQSPKYLFRKEGQNVTLSCEQNLNHDAMYWYRQDPGQGLRLIYYSQIVNDFQKGDIAEGYSVSREKKESFPLTVTSAQKNPTAFYLCASTRGGTGGVYEQYFGPGTRLTVT.

The rearrangement links TRBV5-4 to TRBJ2-5; D perhaps matches TRBD2 (5 bases). The CDR3 is made up of 14 amino acids. The germline V and J ends were trimmed by 1 base and 5 bases, with 12 bases remaining between them. CDR1 and CDR2 (germline): SGHNT, YYREEE (reference sequence). The CDR3 DNA follows: TGTGCCAGCAGCTTGTACGGAGGCCAGGAGACCCAGTACTTC. Protein product: CASSLYGGQETQYF. Drawing the rest from reference TRBV5-4 and TRBJ2-5, the complete variable domain is ETGVTQSPTHLIKTRGQQVTLRCSSQSGHNTVSWYQQALGQGPQFIFQYYREEENGRGNFPPRFSGLQFPNYSSELNVNALELDDSALYLCASSLYGGQETQYFGPGTRLLVL.

The CDR3 sequence is CASSQGGTSARNTDTQYF. The DNA for the CDR3 is TGCGCCAGCAGCCAAGGGGGGACTAGCGCTCGAAACACAGATACGCAGTATTTT. V usage is TRBV4-3 and J usage is TRBJ2-3; 10 bases align to TRBD2. Germline assignment: CDR1 LGHNA and CDR2 YSLEER. After removal of 1 base from V and 2 bases from J, the junction contained 9 bases not matched to a gene. This CDR3 comprises 18 residues.

The chain recombines TRBV5-5 with TRBJ1-6, with D possibly being TRBD1 (5 bases). V lost 0 bases, J lost 9 bases, and 10 bases lay in between. Germline V lookup: CDR1 SGHKS, CDR2 YYEKEE (reference sequence). The CDR3 length is 14 residues. The CDR3 DNA reads as TGTGCCAGCAGCTTGGAAGGGGTCGGTTCACCCCTCCACTTT. Its translation is CASSLEGVGSPLHF.

The chain is built from TRBV4-3 and TRBJ2-5; 11 bases agree with TRBD1. The J call may be wrong; the DNA end is better matched by TRBJ2-7. The V gene's germline CDR1 is LGHNA and CDR2 YSLEER. This CDR3 contains 13 residues. CDR3 protein: CASSLDRGHEQYF. The CDR3, as DNA: TGCGCCAGCAGCCTGGACAGGGGGCACGAGCAGTACTTC.

This chain uses TRBV7-3 with TRBJ2-2; 9 nucleotides match TRBD2. Looked up from germline, CDR1 is SGHTA and CDR2 is FQGTGA. With V trimmed by 7 bases and J by 4 bases, 10 bases remained unmatched. CDR3 length: 16 amino acids. The CDR3 DNA follows: TGTGCCAGCACCTCCCTGGCGGGAGGGGTCACCGGGGAGCTGTTTTTT. It codes for CASTSLAGGVTGELFF. Looking up the rest from reference TRBV7-3 and TRBJ2-2 gives the full variable domain: GAGVSQTPSNKVTEKGKYVELRCDPISGHTALYWYRQSLGQGPEFLIYFQGTGAADDSGLPNDRFFAVRPEGSVSTLKIQRTERGDSAVYLCASTSLAGGVTGELFFGEGSRLTVL.

The rearrangement links TRBV29-1 to TRBJ1-2; no definite D call. Per the germline V gene, CDR1 is SQVTM and CDR2 is ANQGSEA. V lost 5 bases to trimming and J lost 3 bases, with 10 bases between them. The CDR3 consists of 12 residues. CDR3 in DNA: TGCAGCGTTTCCGTGGGCGACTATGGCTACACCTTC. Residues: CSVSVGDYGYTF.

This clone came up a few times. Other DNA sequences in this sample translate to the same CDR3. The chain links TRBV4-3 to TRBJ1-1, with D tentatively TRBD1 (6 bases). Germline CDR1 reads LGHNA; CDR2 reads YSLEER. Trimming cost V 3 bases and J 5 bases, with 10 bases left between them. This CDR3 contains 13 residues. The CDR3 here is CASSQTGRTEAFF. CDR3 in DNA: TGCGCCAGCAGCCAGACAGGAAGGACTGAAGCTTTCTTT.